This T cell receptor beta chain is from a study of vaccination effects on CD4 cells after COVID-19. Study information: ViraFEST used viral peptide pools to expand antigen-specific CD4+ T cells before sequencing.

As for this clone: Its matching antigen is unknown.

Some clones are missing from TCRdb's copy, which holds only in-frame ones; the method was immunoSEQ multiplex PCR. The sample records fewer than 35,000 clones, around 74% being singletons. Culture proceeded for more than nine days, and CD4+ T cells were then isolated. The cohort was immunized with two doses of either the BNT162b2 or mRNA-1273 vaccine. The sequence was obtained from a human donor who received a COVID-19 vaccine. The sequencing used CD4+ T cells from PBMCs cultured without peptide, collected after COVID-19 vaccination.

For the CDR3, the DNA is TGTGCCATCAGAGGACAGGGGGCGGTTGAGCAGTACTTC. Translation gives CAIRGQGAVEQYF. V gene TRBV10-3 combines with J gene TRBJ2-7; 11 bases agree with TRBD1. V was clipped by 6 bases and J by 7 bases; unmatched bases: 5. The CDR3 has 13 amino acids. The V gene's germline CDR1 is ENHRY and CDR2 SYGVKD.